The 29 T cell receptor beta chains in this list originate from one sample, sequenced in a study of blood T cell repertoires in COVID-19. Some clones are missing from TCRdb's copy, which holds only in-frame ones; the method was immunoSEQ multiplex PCR. The sample gives about 180,000 clones, around 80% of which show up once; roughly a sixth is in the top ten. Sequencing was carried out using PBMCs or T cells enriched from blood (not recorded which). Source of these receptors: a woman aged 45-65 years who had recovered from COVID-19.

The chain is built from TRBV10-3 and TRBJ2-7; 11 nucleotides align to TRBD1. Germline CDR1 reads ENHRY; CDR2 reads SYGVKD. The CDR3 runs 14 residues. With V trimmed by 10 bases and J by 9 bases, 14 bases remained unmatched. The DNA of the CDR3 is TGTGCCACACATTCCGGGGACAGGGGGTCGTTGCAGTACTTC. It is translated as CATHSGDRGSLQYF.

The genes are TRBV29-1 and TRBJ1-2; D uncertain. CDR3 length equals 12 residues. Deletions cut 2 bases from V and 7 bases from J, with 11 bases between. The germline CDR1 and CDR2 sequences are SQVTM and ANQGSEA. Written as DNA, the CDR3 is TGCAGCGTTGAACCGGGAGGTGGTGGCTACACCTTC. Translated, it gives CSVEPGGGGYTF.

This clone was detected a few times. This rearrangement joins TRBV28 to TRBJ2-1; 8 bases fit TRBD2. Germline values: CDR1 MDHEN, CDR2 SYDVKM. J gave up 0 bases and V 6 bases, and 4 bases lay outside the gene matches. This CDR3 comprises 15 residues. The CDR3 spells CASRAGVSSYNEQFF. The CDR3 bases are TGTGCCAGCAGAGCGGGGGTAAGCTCCTACAATGAGCAGTTCTTC.

V is TRBV12-2 and J is TRBJ2-7; TRBD2 is the table's D call, not checked against the DNA. TRBV12-2 represents a pseudogene. The CDR3 runs to 19 residues. As DNA, the CDR3 is TGTGCAAGTCGCTTAGAACCCAGCGGGATCGCCGATGTCTCCTACGAGCAGTACTTC. Amino acids: CASRLEPSGIADVSYEQYF.

V gene TRBV3-1 (or the pseudogene TRBV3-2) combines with J gene TRBJ1-2; a weak D match, TRBD1 (5 bases). Germline CDR1 reads LGHDT; CDR2 reads YNNKEL (reference sequence). With 3 bases removed from V and 7 bases from J, the gap between germline ends came to 15 bases. CDR3 length: 14 residues. CDR3 sequence: CASSHAGVQGGYTF. In DNA form, the CDR3 reads TGTGCCAGCAGCCACGCGGGAGTCCAGGGTGGCTACACCTTC.

This chain links TRBV10-1 with TRBJ2-7; a weak D match, TRBD1 (5 bases). The CDR3 is 16 amino acids. Trimming took 1 base from V and 0 from J, leaving 13 bases between them. Germline V gene data show CDR1 as WNHNN and CDR2 as SYGVQD (reference sequence). The DNA for the CDR3 is TGCGCCAGCAGTGAGTTACAGGCCTCGAGCTCCTACGAGCAGTACTTC. Its translation: CASSELQASSSYEQYF.

The CDR3: CASSVAGVGGELFF. DNA of the CDR3: TGTGCCAGCAGCGTAGCGGGAGTCGGCGGGGAGCTGTTTTTT. The genes are TRBV9 and TRBJ2-2; possibly TRBD2 for D (6 bases). Germline-derived CDR1 and CDR2 are SGDLS and YYNGEE. The CDR3 loop spans 14 amino acids. With 0 bases removed from V and 7 bases from J, the gap between germline ends came to 10 bases.

The V call is TRBV18, the J call TRBJ1-3; D is ambiguous. V gave up 2 bases and J gave up 1 base, with 12 bases separating them. Germline CDR1 reads KGHSH; CDR2 reads LQKENI. CDR3 length equals 16 residues. This chain's CDR3 is CASSPSMAGSGNTIYF. Written as DNA, the CDR3 is TGTGCCAGCTCACCATCGATGGCAGGATCTGGAAACACCATATATTTT.

This rearrangement joins TRBV5-8 to TRBJ2-1; TRBD1 matches 7 bases. In germline, CDR1 is SGHTS, CDR2 YDEGEE. J gave up 9 bases and V 4 bases, and 10 bases lay outside the gene matches. The CDR3 sequence is 14 residues long. Here the CDR3 reads CASSLTDRDGEQFF. CDR3 nucleotide sequence: TGTGCCAGCAGCCTGACAGACAGGGATGGTGAGCAGTTCTTC.

The V call is TRBV29-1, the J call TRBJ2-1, with TRBD1 matching 12 bases. The V gene end was trimmed by 3 bases and the J gene end by 12 bases; junction bases not matched to a gene: 9. The CDR3 length is 14 residues. Germline V CDR1 and CDR2: SQVTM, ANQGSEA. The CDR3: CSVDPGTGGASQFF. CDR3 in DNA: TGCAGCGTTGATCCCGGGACAGGGGGCGCCTCGCAGTTCTTC.

CDR3 region: CSARLGGTEAFF. The CDR3 DNA reads as TGCAGCGCCCGTTTGGGGGGCACTGAAGCTTTCTTT. The chain recombines TRBV29-1 with TRBJ1-1; a possible D gene is TRBD1 (5 bases). V was pared by 7 bases and J by 4 bases, with 13 bases between. This CDR3 region has 12 residues. Germline CDR1 reads SQVTM; CDR2 reads ANQGSEA.

The rearrangement uses TRBV20-1 and TRBJ1-2; D is uncertain. The V end was cut by 1 base, the J end by 6 bases, with 6 bases between. The CDR3 runs 11 residues. Germline V CDR1 and CDR2: DFQATT, SNEGSKA (reference sequence). CDR3 DNA: TGCAGTGCTAGAGCTATTCATGGCTACACCTTC. Translated, it gives CSARAIHGYTF.

The genes are TRBV5-1 and TRBJ2-3, with D perhaps matching TRBD2 (5 bases). CDR3 length: 15 amino acids. The V and J ends lost 0 bases and 0 bases respectively, with 8 bases between them. Per germline, CDR1 SGHRS and CDR2 YFSETQ. The CDR3 DNA reads TGCGCCAGCAGCTTGGACGGGGTTAGCACAGATACGCAGTATTTT. It specifies CASSLDGVSTDTQYF.

V gene TRBV5-6 combines with J gene TRBJ2-5, with D possibly being TRBD1 (5 bases). The CDR3 is 15 residues long. V was clipped by 5 bases and J by 2 bases, with 16 bases between them. Germline V CDR1 and CDR2: SGHDT, YYEEEE. The CDR3 sequence: CASRQVETLQETQYF. DNA for the CDR3: TGTGCCAGCAGACAGGTCGAGACACTACAAGAGACCCAGTACTTC. Together with reference TRBV5-6 and TRBJ2-5, the CDR3 gives the full variable domain: DAGVTQSPTHLIKTRGQQVTLRCSPKSGHDTVSWYQQALGQGPQFIFQYYEEEERQRGNFPDRFSGHQFPNYSSELNVNALLLGDSALYLCASRQVETLQETQYFGPGTRLLVL.

The chain links TRBV5-4 to TRBJ1-2; TRBD1 might be the D (5 bases). Trimming left V 4 bases short and J 7 bases short, with 14 bases between. This CDR3 region has 13 residues. Germline-derived CDR1 and CDR2 are SGHNT and YYREEE (reference sequence). This CDR3 reads CASSPVLGGGYTF. The CDR3 DNA reads TGTGCCAGCAGCCCCGTGCTCGGGGGTGGCTACACCTTC.

This clone has just a few counts. The gene calls are TRBV28 and TRBJ1-1; D possibly corresponds to TRBD1 (6 bases). Germline assignment: CDR1 MDHEN and CDR2 SYDVKM. Trimming shortened V by 3 bases and J by 0 bases, and 11 bases separated the two germline ends. The CDR3 spans 15 residues. CDR3 in DNA: TGTGCCAGCAGTTTTGTGGGGGCCGTGAACACTGAAGCTTTCTTT. As protein: CASSFVGAVNTEAFF.

The chain uses TRBV28 and TRBJ2-5; 10 bases are a match to TRBD2. With V trimmed by 5 bases and J by 1 base, 4 bases remained unmatched. From germline, CDR1 is MDHEN and CDR2 SYDVKM. The CDR3 totals 15 residues. In DNA, the CDR3 is TGTGCCAGCAGTCTGACTAGCGGGCTCCAAGAGACCCAGTACTTC. It codes for CASSLTSGLQETQYF.

The gene calls are TRBV11-2 and TRBJ2-3; 9 positions match TRBD2. V gave up 5 bases and J gave up 2 bases; unmatched junction bases: 8. The CDR3 has 16 residues. The germline V gene encodes CDR1 SGHAT and CDR2 FQNNGV. DNA for the CDR3: TGTGCCAGCAGCGTGGGACTAGCACACTACACAGATACGCAGTATTTT. Amino acid sequence: CASSVGLAHYTDTQYF.

J is TRBJ2-2 and V is TRBV11-2; 8 positions agree with TRBD1. Trimming cost V 3 bases and J 3 bases; bases outside gene matches: 3. The V gene's germline CDR1 is SGHAT and CDR2 FQNNGV. This CDR3 comprises 15 residues. CDR3 in DNA: TGTGCCAGCAGCTTCCCAGGGGGCGACACCGGGGAGCTGTTTTTT. Protein sequence: CASSFPGGDTGELFF.

The V call is TRBV28, the J call TRBJ1-5; D may be TRBD1 (5 bases). The CDR3 is made up of 12 amino acids. The V and J ends lost 5 bases and 9 bases respectively, with 11 bases between them. Germline V gene sequence: CDR1 MDHEN, CDR2 SYDVKM. CDR3 region: CASSPRGRPQHF. The CDR3 nucleotides read TGTGCCAGCAGTCCGCGGGGCAGGCCCCAGCATTTT.

This clone was recorded once. V gene TRBV7-9 combines with J gene TRBJ1-2; TRBD1 is a possible D gene (5 bases). The germline gives CDR1 SEHNR, CDR2 FQNEAQ (reference sequence). The CDR3 is 14 amino acids. V lost 10 bases to trimming and J lost 2 bases, with 17 bases between them. The CDR3 nucleotides are TGTGCCATTAGATCGGGGGTAGGGAACTATGGCTACACCTTC. Its protein is CAIRSGVGNYGYTF.

This clone was recorded a few times. V is TRBV6-4 and J is TRBJ2-3; 13 bases match TRBD2. J gave up 10 bases and V 9 bases, and 7 bases lay outside the gene matches. Per germline, CDR1 MRHNA and CDR2 SNTAGT. The CDR3 is 13 residues long. CDR3 sequence reads: CARTGLAGFAQYF. DNA for the CDR3: TGTGCCAGGACGGGACTAGCGGGATTCGCGCAGTATTTT.

V is TRBV9 and J is TRBJ2-2; D is perhaps TRBD2 (5 bases). The CDR3 is 15 residues long. CDR1 SGDLS and CDR2 YYNGEE come from the germline V gene. V was cut by 7 bases and J by 2 bases, with 15 bases left in between. In DNA form, the CDR3 reads TGTGCCAGCGGGAAGGACTCGACTAACACCGGGGAGCTGTTTTTT. Translation: CASGKDSTNTGELFF.

This chain's CDR3 is CASSMGGSGANVLTF. CDR3 DNA: TGTGCCAGTAGTATGGGGGGCTCTGGGGCCAACGTCCTGACTTTC. The rearrangement links TRBV19 to TRBJ2-6; TRBD2 is a possible D gene (6 bases). The CDR3 contains 15 residues. The V gene lost 3 bases and the J gene lost 0 bases, with 6 bases spanning the gap. CDR1 and CDR2 from the germline V gene are LNHDA and SQIVND (reference sequence).

This clone came up once. The chain recombines TRBV5-1 with TRBJ2-7; TRBD2 agrees at 8 bases. This CDR3 has 15 residues. J gave up 2 bases and V 4 bases, and 8 bases lay outside the gene matches. The germline gives CDR1 SGHRS, CDR2 YFSETQ. CDR3 DNA sequence: TGCGCCAGCAGCAGAGTCCTAGCGGGCGCCTACGAGCAGTACTTC. Protein: CASSRVLAGAYEQYF.

The V gene is TRBV5-1, the J gene TRBJ2-1, with 10 positions matching TRBD2. V shed 4 bases, J shed 5 bases, and the junction held 9 bases outside the gene matches. The CDR3 spans 16 residues. Looked up from germline, CDR1 is SGHRS and CDR2 is YFSETQ. This CDR3 is CASSPQYSGRNNEQFF. CDR3 DNA sequence: TGCGCCAGCAGCCCACAATATAGCGGGAGGAACAATGAGCAGTTCTTC.

This chain links TRBV9 with TRBJ2-3; TRBD2 matches at 8 bases. V shed 4 bases, J shed 8 bases, and the junction held 15 bases outside the gene matches. The CDR3 covers 16 residues. Looked up from germline, CDR1 is SGDLS and CDR2 is YYNGEE. The CDR3 sequence: CASSSIAGLPSVTQYF. DNA of the CDR3: TGTGCCAGCAGCTCGATAGCGGGGCTCCCGTCGGTTACGCAGTATTTT.

The chain recombines TRBV10-3 with TRBJ1-1, with 9 bases that match TRBD1. V shed 1 base and J 6 bases; nucleotides not matched to a gene: 12. Germline CDR1 ENHRY, CDR2 SYGVKD. The CDR3 contains 17 residues. The CDR3 DNA follows: TGTGCCATCAGTGAGTACTCCACGACAGGGGGGGCCGCTGAAGCTTTCTTT. This gives the protein CAISEYSTTGGAAEAFF.

The rearrangement joins TRBV27 to TRBJ1-2; 8 bases are shared with TRBD1. With 6 bases clipped from V and 5 bases from J, the junction kept 11 bases outside the gene matches. Germline V gene sequence: CDR1 MNHEY, CDR2 SMNVEV (reference sequence). CDR3 length: 15 residues. CDR3 nucleotides: TGTGCCAGCAGAACCGGACAGGGCGGGAGATATGGCTACACCTTC. This gives the protein CASRTGQGGRYGYTF.